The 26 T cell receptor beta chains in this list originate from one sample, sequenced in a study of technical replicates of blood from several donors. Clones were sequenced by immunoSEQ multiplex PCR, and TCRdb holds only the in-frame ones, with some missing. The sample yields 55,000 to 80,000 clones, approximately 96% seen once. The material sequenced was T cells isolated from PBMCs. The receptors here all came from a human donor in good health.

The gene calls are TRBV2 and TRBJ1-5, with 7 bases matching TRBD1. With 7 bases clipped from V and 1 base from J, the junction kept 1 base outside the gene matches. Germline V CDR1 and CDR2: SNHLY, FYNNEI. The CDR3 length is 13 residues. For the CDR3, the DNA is TGTGCCAGCAAGGGACAGAGCAATCAGCCCCAGCATTTT. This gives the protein CASKGQSNQPQHF.

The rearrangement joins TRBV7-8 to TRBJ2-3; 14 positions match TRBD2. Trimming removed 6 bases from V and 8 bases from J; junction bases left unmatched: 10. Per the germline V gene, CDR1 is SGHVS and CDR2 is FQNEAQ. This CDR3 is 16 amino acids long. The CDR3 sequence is CASRPGTSGRRSTQYF. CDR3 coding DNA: TGTGCCAGCAGACCCGGGACTAGCGGGAGACGTAGTACGCAGTATTTT.

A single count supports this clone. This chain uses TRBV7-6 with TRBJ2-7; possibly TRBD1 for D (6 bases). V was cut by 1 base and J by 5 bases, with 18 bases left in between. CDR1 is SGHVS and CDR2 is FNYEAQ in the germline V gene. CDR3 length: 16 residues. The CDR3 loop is CASSLEERQGSDEQYF. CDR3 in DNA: TGTGCCAGCAGCTTAGAGGAGAGGCAGGGGAGTGACGAGCAGTACTTC.

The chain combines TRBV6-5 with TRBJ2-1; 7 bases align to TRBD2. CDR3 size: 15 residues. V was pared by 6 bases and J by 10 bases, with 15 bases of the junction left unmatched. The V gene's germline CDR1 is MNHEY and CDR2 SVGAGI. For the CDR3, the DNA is TGTGCCAGCAGACAACCGCGGGAGAGCCCTAGGGAGCAGTTCTTC. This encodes CASRQPRESPREQFF.

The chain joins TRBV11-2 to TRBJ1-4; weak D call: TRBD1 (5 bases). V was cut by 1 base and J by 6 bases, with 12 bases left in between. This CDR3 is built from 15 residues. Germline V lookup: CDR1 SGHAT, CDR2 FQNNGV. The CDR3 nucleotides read TGTGCCAGCAGCTTAGTAGGCAGGGAGGATGAAAAACTGTTTTTT. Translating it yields CASSLVGREDEKLFF. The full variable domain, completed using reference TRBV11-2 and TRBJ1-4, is EAGVAQSPRYKIIEKRQSVAFWCNPISGHATLYWYQQILGQGPKLLIQFQNNGVVDDSQLPKDRFSAERLKGVDSTLKIQPAKLEDSAVYLCASSLVGREDEKLFFGSGTQLSVL.

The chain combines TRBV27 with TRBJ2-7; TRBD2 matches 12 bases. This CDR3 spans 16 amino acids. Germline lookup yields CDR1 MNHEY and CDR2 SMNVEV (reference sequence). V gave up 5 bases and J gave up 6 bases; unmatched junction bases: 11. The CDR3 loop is CASSQPGLAGIGEQYF. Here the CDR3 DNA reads TGTGCCAGCAGTCAACCTGGACTAGCGGGAATCGGCGAGCAGTACTTC.

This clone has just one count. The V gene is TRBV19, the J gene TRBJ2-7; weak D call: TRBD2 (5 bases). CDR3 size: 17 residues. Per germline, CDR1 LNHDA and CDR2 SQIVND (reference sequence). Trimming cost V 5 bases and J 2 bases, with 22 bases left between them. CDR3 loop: CASSLSTRQGNPYEQYF. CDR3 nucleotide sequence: TGTGCCAGTAGTCTCTCAACTAGGCAAGGGAACCCCTACGAGCAGTACTTC.

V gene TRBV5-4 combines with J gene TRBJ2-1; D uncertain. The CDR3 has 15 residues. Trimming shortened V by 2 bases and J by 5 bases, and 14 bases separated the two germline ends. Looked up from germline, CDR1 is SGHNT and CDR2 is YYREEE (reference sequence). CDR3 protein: CASSLENRRNNEQFF. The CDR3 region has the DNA TGTGCCAGCAGCTTAGAGAATCGCAGGAACAATGAGCAGTTCTTC.

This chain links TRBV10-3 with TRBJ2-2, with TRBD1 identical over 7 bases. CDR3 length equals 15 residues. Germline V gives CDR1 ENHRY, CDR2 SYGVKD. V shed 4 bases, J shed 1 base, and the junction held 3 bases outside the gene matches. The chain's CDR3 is CAISGRDRNTGELFF. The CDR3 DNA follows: TGTGCCATCAGTGGTAGGGACAGGAACACCGGGGAGCTGTTTTTT.

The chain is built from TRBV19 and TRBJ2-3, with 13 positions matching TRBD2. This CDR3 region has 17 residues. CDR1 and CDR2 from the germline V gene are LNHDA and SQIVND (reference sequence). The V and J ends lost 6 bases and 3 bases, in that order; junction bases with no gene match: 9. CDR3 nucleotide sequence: TGTGCCAGTAGATCGTGGACTAGCGGGAGAGTGACAGATACGCAGTATTTT. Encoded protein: CASRSWTSGRVTDTQYF.

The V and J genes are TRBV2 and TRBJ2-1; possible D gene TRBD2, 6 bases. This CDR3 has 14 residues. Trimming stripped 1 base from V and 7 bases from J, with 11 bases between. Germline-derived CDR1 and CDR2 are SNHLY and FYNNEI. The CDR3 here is CASSEVLATNEQFF. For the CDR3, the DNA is TGTGCCAGCAGTGAAGTACTAGCCACGAATGAGCAGTTCTTC.

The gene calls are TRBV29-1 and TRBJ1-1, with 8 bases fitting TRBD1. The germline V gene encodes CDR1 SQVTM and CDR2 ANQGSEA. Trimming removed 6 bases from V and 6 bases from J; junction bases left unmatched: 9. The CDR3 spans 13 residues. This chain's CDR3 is CSVANPGGPEAFF. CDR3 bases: TGCAGCGTAGCTAACCCAGGGGGCCCTGAAGCTTTCTTT.

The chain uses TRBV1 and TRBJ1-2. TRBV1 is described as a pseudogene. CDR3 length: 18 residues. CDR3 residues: CTSSQRPPRDEGNYGYTF. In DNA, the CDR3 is TGCACCAGCAGCCAAAGACCACCGCGGGACGAGGGTAACTATGGCTACACCTTC.

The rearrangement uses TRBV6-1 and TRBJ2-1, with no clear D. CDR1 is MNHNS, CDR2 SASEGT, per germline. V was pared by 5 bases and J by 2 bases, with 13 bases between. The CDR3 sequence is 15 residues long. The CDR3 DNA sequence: TGTGCCAGCAGTCAGGTGGCACCGACCTACAATGAGCAGTTCTTC. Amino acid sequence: CASSQVAPTYNEQFF.

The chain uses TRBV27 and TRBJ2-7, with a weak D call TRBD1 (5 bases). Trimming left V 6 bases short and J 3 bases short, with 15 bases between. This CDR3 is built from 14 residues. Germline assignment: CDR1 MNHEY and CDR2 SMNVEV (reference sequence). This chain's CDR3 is CASRGQGMVYEQYF. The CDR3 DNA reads TGTGCCAGCAGGGGCCAGGGTATGGTCTACGAGCAGTACTTC.

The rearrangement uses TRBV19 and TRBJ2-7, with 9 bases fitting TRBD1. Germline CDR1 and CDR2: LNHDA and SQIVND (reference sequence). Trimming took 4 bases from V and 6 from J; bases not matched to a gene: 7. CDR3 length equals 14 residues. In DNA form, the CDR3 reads TGTGCCAGTAGTACCCTTTCGACAGGGGGCGAGCAGTACTTC. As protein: CASSTLSTGGEQYF.

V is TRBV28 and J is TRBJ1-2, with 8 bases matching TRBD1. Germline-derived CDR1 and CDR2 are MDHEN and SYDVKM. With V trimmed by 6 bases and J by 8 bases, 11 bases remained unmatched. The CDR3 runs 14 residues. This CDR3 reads CASRSNRGSSGYTF. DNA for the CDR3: TGTGCCAGCAGGTCCAACAGGGGGTCTAGCGGCTACACCTTC.

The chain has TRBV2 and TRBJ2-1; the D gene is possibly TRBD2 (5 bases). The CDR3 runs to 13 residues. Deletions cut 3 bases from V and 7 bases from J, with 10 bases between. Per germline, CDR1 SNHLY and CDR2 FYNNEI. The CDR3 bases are TGTGCCAGCAGTGAGTCTAGCTGGAATGAGCAGTTCTTC. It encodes CASSESSWNEQFF.

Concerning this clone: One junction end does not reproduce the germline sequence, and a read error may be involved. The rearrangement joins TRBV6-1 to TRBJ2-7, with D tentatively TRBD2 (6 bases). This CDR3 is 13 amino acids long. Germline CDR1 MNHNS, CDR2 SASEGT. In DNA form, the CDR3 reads TGTGCCGGCAGATCGGGGGTTTCCTACGAGCAGTACTTC. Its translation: CAGRSGVSYEQYF.

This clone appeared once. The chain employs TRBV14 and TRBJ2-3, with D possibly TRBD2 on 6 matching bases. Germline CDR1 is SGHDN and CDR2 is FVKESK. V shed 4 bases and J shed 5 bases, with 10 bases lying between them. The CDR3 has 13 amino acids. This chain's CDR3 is CASSRLALDTQYF. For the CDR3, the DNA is TGTGCCAGCAGCCGCCTAGCGTTAGATACGCAGTATTTT.

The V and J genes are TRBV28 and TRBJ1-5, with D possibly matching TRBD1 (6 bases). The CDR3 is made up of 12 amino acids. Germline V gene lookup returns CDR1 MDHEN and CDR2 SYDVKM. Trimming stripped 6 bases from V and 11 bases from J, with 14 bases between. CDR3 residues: CASSPTGLAQHF. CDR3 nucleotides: TGTGCCAGCAGCCCAACAGGGCTGGCCCAGCATTTT.

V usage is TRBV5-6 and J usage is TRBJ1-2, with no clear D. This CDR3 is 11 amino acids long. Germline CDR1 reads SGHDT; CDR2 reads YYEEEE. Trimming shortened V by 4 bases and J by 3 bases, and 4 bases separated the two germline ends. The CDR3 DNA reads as TGTGCCAGCAGCCGAGACTATGGCTACACCTTC. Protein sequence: CASSRDYGYTF.

DNA of the CDR3: TGCAGTGCTAGACTACTCTATGGCTACACCTTC. This gives the protein CSARLLYGYTF. The rearrangement joins TRBV20-1 to TRBJ1-2; D gene unclear. The CDR3 consists of 11 residues. V lost 2 bases and J lost 4, with 5 bases in between. Per the germline V gene, CDR1 is DFQATT and CDR2 is SNEGSKA (reference sequence).

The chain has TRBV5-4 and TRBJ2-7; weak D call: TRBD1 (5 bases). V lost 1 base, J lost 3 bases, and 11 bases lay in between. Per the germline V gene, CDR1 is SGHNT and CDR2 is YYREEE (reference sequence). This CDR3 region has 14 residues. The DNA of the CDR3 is TGTGCCAGCAGCTTGACTACAGGTATCTACGAGCAGTACTTC. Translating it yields CASSLTTGIYEQYF.

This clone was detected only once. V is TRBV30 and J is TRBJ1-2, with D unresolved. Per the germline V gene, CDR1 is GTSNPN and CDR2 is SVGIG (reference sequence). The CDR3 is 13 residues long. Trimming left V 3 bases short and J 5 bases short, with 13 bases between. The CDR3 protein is CAWRSGYFYGYTF. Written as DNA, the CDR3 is TGTGCCTGGAGATCGGGGTACTTTTATGGCTACACCTTC.

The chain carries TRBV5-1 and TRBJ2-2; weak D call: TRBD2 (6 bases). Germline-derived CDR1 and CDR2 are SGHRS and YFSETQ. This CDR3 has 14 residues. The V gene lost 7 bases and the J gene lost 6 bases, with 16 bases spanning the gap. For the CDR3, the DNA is TGCGCCAGCTCACCCTCGGGGGTGTCCGGGGAGCTGTTTTTT. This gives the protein CASSPSGVSGELFF.